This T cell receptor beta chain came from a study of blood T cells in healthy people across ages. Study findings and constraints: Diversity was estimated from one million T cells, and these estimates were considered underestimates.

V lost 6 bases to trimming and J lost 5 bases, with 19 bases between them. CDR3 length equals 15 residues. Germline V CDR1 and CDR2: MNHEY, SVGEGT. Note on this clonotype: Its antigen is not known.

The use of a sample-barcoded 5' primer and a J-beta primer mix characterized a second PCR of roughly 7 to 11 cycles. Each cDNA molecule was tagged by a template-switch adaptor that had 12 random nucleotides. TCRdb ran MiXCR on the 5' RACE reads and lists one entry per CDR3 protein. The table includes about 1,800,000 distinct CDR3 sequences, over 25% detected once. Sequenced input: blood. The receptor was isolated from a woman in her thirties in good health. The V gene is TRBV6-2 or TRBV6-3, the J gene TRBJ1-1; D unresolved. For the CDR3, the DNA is TGTGCCAGCAGACAAAGACCGAATATGGGGACTGAAGCTTTCTTT. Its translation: CASRQRPNMGTEAFF.